These 32 T cell receptor beta chains share one sample of origin, sequenced in a study of OX40 agonist ivuxolimab in advanced cancers. Only in-frame clones appear in the TCRdb table, and some are missing; sequencing was by immunoSEQ multiplex PCR. Here the sample spans some 72,000 clones, 85% to 95% being singletons. Material: CD4+ or CD8+ T cells sorted from blood, obtained in a trial of the OX40 agonist ivuxolimab. The receptors stem from an adult with an advanced solid tumor such as melanoma, head and neck, liver or kidney cancer.

This sequence joins TRBV5-1 and TRBJ1-1; D ambiguous. Trimming stripped 4 bases from V and 0 bases from J, with 10 bases between. Germline loops: CDR1 SGHRS, CDR2 YFSETQ. The CDR3 totals 14 residues. CDR3 sequence: CASSAGRMNTEAFF. The CDR3 bases are TGCGCCAGCAGCGCCGGACGGATGAACACTGAAGCTTTCTTT. Full variable domain (remainder filled in from reference TRBV5-1 and TRBJ1-1): KAGVTQTPRYLIKTRGQQVTLSCSPISGHRSVSWYQQTPGQGLQFLFEYFSETQRNKGNFPGRFSGRQFSNSRSEMNVSTLELGDSALYLCASSAGRMNTEAFFGQGTRLTVV.

Regarding this clone: Distinct nucleotide sequences in the sample also encode this CDR3. The V and J genes are TRBV27 and TRBJ2-7; weak D call: TRBD1 (6 bases). Germline V lookup: CDR1 MNHEY, CDR2 SMNVEV (reference sequence). V was clipped by 3 bases and J by 3 bases, with 9 bases between them. CDR3 length: 13 amino acids. The CDR3 DNA reads as TGTGCCAGCAGTTTTGGGACAAGCTACGAGCAGTACTTC. Its protein is CASSFGTSYEQYF.

The gene calls are TRBV5-6 and TRBJ1-1; D unclear. Per the germline V gene, CDR1 is SGHDT and CDR2 is YYEEEE. The CDR3 sequence is 16 residues long. V dropped 0 bases and J dropped 3 bases, with 15 bases sitting between them. CDR3 sequence: CASSLDSGTWDTEAFF. CDR3 coding DNA: TGTGCCAGCAGCTTGGACAGCGGAACTTGGGACACTGAAGCTTTCTTT.

V and J are TRBV4-1 and TRBJ2-7; 8 nucleotides agree with TRBD1. This CDR3 spans 15 amino acids. Germline assignment: CDR1 MGHRA and CDR2 YSYEKL. Losses at the gene ends were 2 bases for V and 3 bases for J; bases not matched to a gene: 6. CDR3 sequence: CASSQTLRGLYEQYF. DNA for the CDR3: TGCGCCAGCAGCCAAACTCTCAGGGGGCTCTACGAGCAGTACTTC.

V gene TRBV18 combines with J gene TRBJ2-7; the match to TRBD1 covers 7 bases. The CDR3 contains 16 residues. The V gene end was trimmed by 3 bases and the J gene end by 3 bases; junction bases not matched to a gene: 11. The germline V gene encodes CDR1 KGHSH and CDR2 LQKENI. The DNA for the CDR3 is TGTGCCAGCTCACCCCGACCCGGACAGGAAATCTACGAGCAGTACTTC. Its protein product is CASSPRPGQEIYEQYF.

J is TRBJ2-2 and V is TRBV5-1, with D perhaps assigned TRBD1 or TRBD2 (5 bases each). The germline V gene has CDR1 SGHRS and CDR2 YFSETQ. This CDR3 is 14 amino acids long. V lost 2 bases, J lost 5 bases, and 10 bases lay in between. CDR3: CASSFTRGTGELFF. CDR3 bases: TGCGCCAGCAGCTTTACTAGGGGAACCGGGGAGCTGTTTTTT. Using reference TRBV5-1 and TRBJ2-2 for the parts outside the CDR3, the full variable domain is KAGVTQTPRYLIKTRGQQVTLSCSPISGHRSVSWYQQTPGQGLQFLFEYFSETQRNKGNFPGRFSGRQFSNSRSEMNVSTLELGDSALYLCASSFTRGTGELFFGEGSRLTVL.

With regard to this clone: The identical CDR3 is also encoded by other nucleotide sequences in the sample. This rearrangement joins TRBV5-6 to TRBJ2-7; either TRBD1 or TRBD2 may fit D (6 bases each). The ends were cut back, 4 bases at V and 6 bases at J, with 11 bases in the middle. The length of the CDR3 is 12 residues. CDR1 and CDR2 from the germline V gene are SGHDT and YYEEEE. The CDR3 reads CASSPRGAEQYF. In DNA, the CDR3 is TGTGCCAGCAGCCCGAGGGGGGCCGAGCAGTACTTC.

The V and J genes are TRBV6-1 and TRBJ2-7, with 10 bases fitting TRBD1. The CDR3 length is 15 residues. Trimming removed 6 bases from V and 5 bases from J; junction bases left unmatched: 10. Germline V gene data show CDR1 as MNHNS and CDR2 as SASEGT. CDR3 DNA sequence: TGTGCCAGCAGGACTCCGGGACAGGGGTTCCACGAGCAGTACTTC. Amino acid sequence: CASRTPGQGFHEQYF.

The chain joins TRBV6-1 to TRBJ2-7; TRBD1 matches 7 bases. Germline CDR1 reads MNHNS; CDR2 reads SASEGT. The CDR3 consists of 14 residues. Unmatched junction bases numbered 4, after V lost 1 base and J lost 4 bases. CDR3 residues: CASSEGTGGYEQYF. The CDR3 coding sequence is TGTGCCAGCAGTGAAGGGACAGGCGGTTACGAGCAGTACTTC.

The rearrangement uses TRBV6-5 and TRBJ2-2; a possible D gene is TRBD2 (5 bases). Trimming pared 5 bases from V and 7 bases from J, leaving 11 bases between. This CDR3 has 13 residues. CDR1 and CDR2 from the germline V gene are MNHEY and SVGAGI. DNA of the CDR3: TGTGCCAGCAGTCCCTCCCGGGGCGGGGAGCTGTTTTTT. Encoded protein: CASSPSRGGELFF.

V gene TRBV4-1 combines with J gene TRBJ2-4, with TRBD2 identical over 11 bases. The CDR3 contains 18 residues. The ends lost 2 bases at V and 4 bases at J; junction bases unmatched: 10. CDR1 MGHRA and CDR2 YSYEKL come from the germline V gene. CDR3 sequence reads: CASSQLLAGVPAKNIQYF. The CDR3 DNA reads as TGCGCCAGCAGCCAATTACTAGCGGGGGTCCCTGCTAAAAACATTCAGTACTTC.

This chain connects TRBV14 to TRBJ2-6; 10 bases agree with TRBD1. V was clipped by 4 bases and J by 0 bases; unmatched bases: 9. Germline V gives CDR1 SGHDN, CDR2 FVKESK. This CDR3 contains 19 residues. CDR3: CASSRPGTGVDSGANVLTF. CDR3 DNA: TGTGCCAGCAGCCGGCCCGGGACAGGGGTCGACTCTGGGGCCAACGTCCTGACTTTC.

The chain joins TRBV4-1 to TRBJ2-1, with TRBD2 identical over 7 bases. This CDR3 has 14 amino acids. Germline trimming cut 1 base from V and 7 bases from J; bases unmatched to any gene: 4. Germline V gives CDR1 MGHRA, CDR2 YSYEKL. CDR3 in DNA: TGCGCCAGCAGCCAAGGAGGAGCGGGGAATGAGCAGTTCTTC. Protein product: CASSQGGAGNEQFF.

V usage is TRBV7-9 and J usage is TRBJ2-1, with 7 bases aligning to TRBD2. Trimming took 4 bases from V and 5 from J; bases not matched to a gene: 11. The CDR3 consists of 16 residues. Germline values: CDR1 SEHNR, CDR2 FQNEAQ (reference sequence). Written as DNA, the CDR3 is TGTGCCAGCAGCTCGACCATAGCGGGTACCCACAATGAGCAGTTCTTC. Protein sequence: CASSSTIAGTHNEQFF.

CDR3 protein: CSSPGQGWETQYF. In DNA form, the CDR3 reads TGCAGCTCACCGGGACAGGGGTGGGAGACCCAGTACTTC. The chain has TRBV29-1 and TRBJ2-5, with 10 bases that match TRBD1. CDR3 size: 13 residues. The V segment lost 8 bases and the J segment 5 bases; nucleotides outside the gene matches: 8. CDR1 is SQVTM and CDR2 is ANQGSEA in the germline V gene.

The chain employs TRBV9 and TRBJ2-7, with 10 bases lining up with TRBD1. The junction had 5 bases not matched to a gene; V was cut back by 3 bases and J by 5 bases. This CDR3 is 14 amino acids long. Germline V gene sequence: CDR1 SGDLS, CDR2 YYNGEE. The CDR3 DNA reads TGTGCCAGCAGCGCGGGGACAGGGGTCGACGAGCAGTACTTC. As protein: CASSAGTGVDEQYF. Looking up the rest from reference TRBV9 and TRBJ2-7 gives the full variable domain: DSGVTQTPKHLITATGQRVTLRCSPRSGDLSVYWYQQSLDQGLQFLIQYYNGEERAKGNILERFSAQQFPDLHSELNLSSLELGDSALYFCASSAGTGVDEQYFGPGTRLTVT.

This clone was seen only a few times. This chain connects TRBV5-4 to TRBJ1-2, with D uncertain. The CDR3 has 16 amino acids. V lost 1 base, J lost 4 bases, and 17 bases lay in between. Per germline, CDR1 SGHNT and CDR2 YYREEE (reference sequence). The CDR3 sequence: CASSLPAERVSYGYTF. CDR3 DNA: TGTGCCAGCAGCTTGCCTGCGGAGAGGGTTAGCTATGGCTACACCTTC.

The DNA of the CDR3 is TGTGCCAGCAGTATGACTCAGGGGAACCAGCCCCAGCATTTT. Translating gives CASSMTQGNQPQHF. The gene calls are TRBV6-4 and TRBJ1-5; TRBD1 might be the D (6 bases). The germline V gene encodes CDR1 MRHNA and CDR2 SNTAGT. The V gene lost 5 bases and the J gene lost 7 bases, with 15 bases spanning the gap. The length of the CDR3 is 14 residues.

The DNA for the CDR3 is TGTGCCAGTACGTTAACATCAAATACCTATGGCTACACCTTC. Translated: CASTLTSNTYGYTF. The chain links TRBV19 to TRBJ1-2; no clear D. The CDR3 has 14 amino acids. Trimming took 7 bases from V and 4 from J, leaving 16 bases between them. Looked up from germline, CDR1 is LNHDA and CDR2 is SQIVND (reference sequence).

The rearrangement links TRBV13 to TRBJ2-5; 8 nucleotides agree with TRBD2. Trimming at V came to 4 bases and at J to 3 bases, leaving 1 base not matched to a gene. There are 13 residues in the CDR3. CDR1 PRHDT and CDR2 FYEKMQ come from the germline V gene (reference sequence). CDR3 protein: CASSSGLEETQYF. In DNA, the CDR3 is TGTGCCAGCAGCTCGGGACTAGAAGAGACCCAGTACTTC.

V is TRBV14 and J is TRBJ1-1, with no clear D. This CDR3 is 16 amino acids long. Germline lookup yields CDR1 SGHDN and CDR2 FVKESK. V lost 0 bases and J 0 bases, leaving 11 bases between the germline ends. For the CDR3, the DNA is TGTGCCAGCAGCCAAGATGGGCAGACGATGAACACTGAAGCTTTCTTT. Protein product: CASSQDGQTMNTEAFF.

The rearrangement links TRBV15 to TRBJ2-1; 9 positions agree with TRBD1. With 3 bases clipped from V and 0 bases from J, the junction kept 6 bases outside the gene matches. The germline V gene has CDR1 LNHNV and CDR2 YYDKDF (reference sequence). This CDR3 has 17 amino acids. The CDR3 coding sequence is TGTGCCACCAGCAGTCTAGGACAGGGGTACTCCTACAATGAGCAGTTCTTC. This codes for CATSSLGQGYSYNEQFF.

This clone was counted once. This chain uses TRBV6-5 with TRBJ1-4; D gene ambiguous. Trimming shortened V by 0 bases and J by 0 bases, and 8 bases separated the two germline ends. Per germline, CDR1 MNHEY and CDR2 SVGAGI. The CDR3 loop spans 16 amino acids. The CDR3 DNA reads TGTGCCAGCAGTTACTCGGCGGAAGCAACTAATGAAAAACTGTTTTTT. It is translated as CASSYSAEATNEKLFF.

The chain uses TRBV6-5 and TRBJ2-7; 7 bases agree with TRBD1. Germline V CDR1 and CDR2: MNHEY, SVGAGI. This CDR3 is built from 12 residues. V shed 8 bases, J shed 2 bases, and the junction held 3 bases outside the gene matches. The CDR3, as DNA: TGTGCCAGCGGGACAGCAGCCTACGAGCAGTACTTC. Encoded protein: CASGTAAYEQYF.

The chain couples TRBV5-1 to TRBJ2-7; 9 bases are shared with TRBD1. The CDR3 has 14 amino acids. J lost 4 bases, V lost 2 bases, and 4 bases had no gene match. Germline V gene sequence: CDR1 SGHRS, CDR2 YFSETQ. The CDR3 nucleotides read TGCGCCAGCAGCTTCGGGACAGGGAGTTACGAGCAGTACTTC. It codes for CASSFGTGSYEQYF.

The V gene is TRBV7-9, the J gene TRBJ2-7; possibly TRBD2 for D (6 bases). Germline CDR1 SEHNR, CDR2 FQNEAQ (reference sequence). The V end lost 1 base, the J end lost 5 bases, and 6 bases lay between the germline ends. CDR3 length: 12 residues. CDR3 in amino acids: CASSLGGDEQYF. The CDR3 DNA is TGTGCCAGCAGCTTAGGCGGGGACGAGCAGTACTTC. The variable domain in full, completed from reference TRBV7-9 and TRBJ2-7, reads DTGVSQNPRHKITKRGQNVTFRCDPISEHNRLYWYRQTLGQGPEFLTYFQNEAQLEKSRLLSDRFSAERPKGSFSTLEIQRTEQGDSAMYLCASSLGGDEQYFGPGTRLTVT.

This chain's CDR3 is CAIQGATEAFF. The DNA for the CDR3 is TGTGCCATCCAGGGGGCCACTGAAGCTTTCTTT. The V gene is TRBV6-1, the J gene TRBJ1-1; 8 bases agree with TRBD1. CDR3 size: 11 residues. V lost 10 bases, J lost 4 bases, and 2 bases stayed unmatched. CDR1 and CDR2 from the germline V gene are MNHNS and SASEGT.

V is TRBV4-2 and J is TRBJ2-3; maybe TRBD1 (6 bases). The V end was cut by 0 bases, the J end by 1 base, with 14 bases between. The germline gives CDR1 LGHNA, CDR2 YNFKEQ. The CDR3 is 17 amino acids. The CDR3 DNA reads TGTGCCAGCAGCCAAGAGATGGCGGACAGCCGCACAGATACGCAGTATTTT. This gives the protein CASSQEMADSRTDTQYF.

The chain has TRBV30 and TRBJ2-7; a possible D gene is TRBD2 (6 bases). Trimming stripped 4 bases from V and 3 bases from J, with 13 bases between. Germline CDR1 is GTSNPN and CDR2 is SVGIG (reference sequence). The CDR3 sequence is 13 residues long. The CDR3 here is CAWKTGTHYEQYF. CDR3 nucleotides: TGTGCCTGGAAGACCGGGACTCACTACGAGCAGTACTTC.

The chain couples TRBV11-2 to TRBJ2-2; possible D gene TRBD2, 6 bases. This CDR3 spans 16 amino acids. Trimming cost V 1 base and J 3 bases, with 12 bases left between them. From germline, CDR1 is SGHAT and CDR2 FQNNGV. The CDR3 loop reads CASSLVSGLDTGELFF. CDR3 coding DNA: TGTGCCAGCAGCTTAGTAAGCGGGTTAGACACCGGGGAGCTGTTTTTT.

The chain links TRBV6-5 to TRBJ2-3; D may be TRBD2 (6 bases). CDR1 and CDR2 from the germline V gene are MNHEY and SVGAGI. CDR3 size: 14 residues. Trimming removed 2 bases at V and 2 bases at J, with 8 bases between. The CDR3 coding sequence is TGTGCCAGCAGTTACGGAGGGGACACAGATACGCAGTATTTT. This translates into CASSYGGDTDTQYF.

This clone came up once. The chain recombines TRBV15 with TRBJ2-3; possibly TRBD1 for D (6 bases). Trimming pared 0 bases from V and 2 bases from J, leaving 18 bases between. Germline CDR1 reads LNHNV; CDR2 reads YYDKDF (reference sequence). The CDR3 runs 18 residues. The DNA of the CDR3 is TGTGCCACCAGCAGAGATCCACCTCCAACAGGGATCACAGATACGCAGTATTTT. Translating gives CATSRDPPPTGITDTQYF.